This T cell receptor (beta chain) appears in the sequencing data of a study of Graves' ophthalmopathy and Graves' hyperthyroidism. Overall study: Peripheral blood samples were taken at initial diagnosis, before any treatment.

Overall study results and limits: Blood also contained most of the expanded thyroid clonotypes above 0.001 frequency.

Certain patients, namely those with other autoimmune diseases, uncontrolled infections, pregnancy or lactation, were excluded. Amplification of TCR beta CDR3 regions used RNA transcripts. The workflow started with a first-round RT-PCR run with HTBI primers and then moved on to a second-round multiplex PCR. Using its own MiXCR run on the multiplex PCR reads, TCRdb lists one record per CDR3 protein. The table lists over 650,000 distinct CDR3 sequences, under 50% of them singletons. This clonotype is a singleton in its sample. Its cognate antigen is unknown. Sequencing was carried out using peripheral blood. The TCR originated in an adult man with Graves' ophthalmopathy.

The CDR3 DNA follows: TGTGCCACCAGTGGCCGGGACAGGGGTTCGGACACTGAAGCTTTCTTT. It codes for CATSGRDRGSDTEAFF. This rearrangement joins TRBV24-1 to TRBJ1-1; 10 positions agree with TRBD1. Trimming cost V 5 bases and J 3 bases; bases outside gene matches: 8. The germline V gene encodes CDR1 KGHDR and CDR2 SFDVKD. The CDR3 is 16 amino acids.